The entry below describes one T cell receptor beta chain. What it binds is not known. Germline V gene lookup returns CDR1 SGHTA and CDR2 FQGNSA. Trimming removed 7 bases from V and 0 bases from J, with 14 bases in between. This CDR3 comprises 15 residues. Assay: immunoSEQ multiplex PCR; the TCRdb copy retains only in-frame clones and omits some. Of some 70,000 clones listed, 82% are singletons. The sample originates from a study of OX40 agonist ivuxolimab in advanced cancers. Study information: Of mixed ages from about 20 to 90 and averaging approximately 60 years, the group was around 78% male. It was permissible to have had prior anti-PD-1, anti-PD-L1 or anti-CTLA-4 therapy, and around 40% had some. A partial response was reached by three patients: one with hepatocellular carcinoma and two with cutaneous melanoma.

Regarding the study as a whole: At doses 0.1 to 3.0 mg/kg, CD4+ and CD8+ clones expanded.

The chain is built from TRBV7-2 and TRBJ2-3; D unresolved. The sequencing used CD4+ or CD8+ T cells sorted from blood, collected in a trial of the OX40 agonist ivuxolimab. The clonotype was recovered from an adult with an advanced solid tumor such as melanoma, head and neck, liver or kidney cancer. Written as DNA, the CDR3 is TGTGCCAGCAAGGTGTGGACCCTGAGCACAGATACGCAGTATTTT. Translating gives CASKVWTLSTDTQYF.